This T cell receptor (beta chain) was observed in a study of post-analysis software for immune sequencing data (dated by TCRdb to the mid-2010s). The study in broad terms: Disease courses on record covered relapsing-remitting, secondary progressive and progressive-relapsing multiple sclerosis, though some patients had no subtype annotation. Patient repertoires were compared against roughly 12 previously published healthy control repertoires from donors aged about 6 to 27 years. A subset of samples was prepared in parallel using single-end sample barcoding, then pooled and co-amplified after Illumina adapter ligation.

The library came from PCR. Sequencing took place on an Illumina HiSeq 2500. To reduce PCR and sequencing biases, unique molecular identifiers were incorporated into the TCR beta cDNA libraries. Approximately 500,000 cDNA molecules were obtained for every 1 to 10 million input T cells, so each molecule roughly corresponded to one T cell. The patient libraries were prepared and sequenced using the same protocol as the earlier healthy control dataset. Within a given batch, samples were prepared together, multiplexed and sequenced on the same HiSeq lane. The original methods were these. MIGEC handled the raw barcoded reads, throwing out single-read molecular identifier groups before consensus assembly and CDR3 extraction. Clonotype tables were post-analysed with VDJtools, normalizing diversity by down-sampling all datasets to the smallest sample size. In repertoire overlap clustering, CDR3 amino acid sequences, but not nucleotide sequences, were matched to correct batch-related cross-sample contamination. TCRdb took the public reads, trimmed them with fastp at Q25, ran MiXCR for clone calling and kept in-frame beta chains. Every entry covers one CDR3 protein and lists the most common genes and DNA from its rows. The V and J calls come from TCRdb's annotation, not from the publication. The sample table holds roughly 670,000 distinct CDR3 sequences, of which about 60% were seen once. Around 11% of the sample rests with the top ten.

As to this clonotype: Its antigen is still unknown. It has no much larger one-base neighbor in the sample; base qualities were not kept.

Findings and caveats that apply to the study as a whole: The multiple sclerosis patient group was slightly younger than the control group. Multiple sclerosis patients had significantly lower normalized Chao1 diversity than controls, a result that suggests substantial peripheral T-cell clonal expansion. Direct clustering with F measure revealed strong co-clustering of samples prepared in the same batch, which led to a batch-effect correction. Significantly higher frequencies in patients than in controls were found for roughly 5 TRBV segments, including TRBV5-6, TRBV5-1 and TRBV20-1.

Including the terminal cysteine and phenylalanine, the CDR3 comprises 16 residues. Only the CDR3 DNA is retained, 48 bases long and in frame from the first base. V and J are truncated by 7 bases and 9 bases respectively, leaving an intervening sequence of 23 bases. The germline V gene sets CDR1 to SGHDT and CDR2 to YYEEEE. TCR beta repertoires were profiled from peripheral blood of 10 to 15 young patients with multiple sclerosis to demonstrate the VDJtools post-analysis software. The multiple sclerosis patients were children and adolescents between roughly 6 and 17 years of age. Sequencing input: blood. This chain joins TRBV5-6 to TRBJ2-6; TRBD2 is perhaps the D gene, given 6 matching bases. The clonotype was recovered from a girl aged 2 to 9 with multiple sclerosis. The CDR3: CASGIIDGGKDNVLTF. The DNA is TGTGCCAGCGGCATAATTGACGGCGGGAAAGACAACGTCCTGACTTTC.